The 5 T cell receptor beta chains reported below all come from one sample, sequenced in a study of vaccination effects on CD4 cells after COVID-19 (dated by TCRdb to 2021 to 2024). To identify antigen-specific CD4+ T cell clonotypes by their expansion, the ViraFEST assay first stimulated PBMC with viral peptide pools and then applied TCR sequencing. After 10 to 11 days of culture, CD4+ T cells were isolated with the EasySep CD4+ T cell isolation kit. Each participant got two doses of an mRNA SARS-CoV-2 vaccine, either BNT162b2 or mRNA-1273. Library preparation used the immunoSEQ multiplex PCR assay. TCRdb stores this immuneACCESS table with in-frame sequences only. Part of the clones is absent; in the studies checked, under half of the shortfall reflects unresolved V genes, and no reason is known for the rest. The sample includes tens of thousands of clones, with around three quarters observed a single time. Roughly 16% of the sample is taken by the ten largest.

Antigens of these TCRs are unknown. Source: CD4+ T cells from PBMCs cultured with HCoV-OC43 spike peptides, taken after COVID-19 vaccination. The sample's cell subset or site label, decoded: HCoV-OC43 spike overlapping peptide pool stimulation. The receptor set was obtained from a human donor who received a COVID-19 vaccine.

This clone was detected only once. The V and J genes are TRBV19 and TRBJ1-5, with D unclear. The germline V gene has CDR1 LNHDA and CDR2 SQIVND (reference sequence). CDR3 length: 16 amino acids. The germline V and J ends were trimmed by 4 bases and 0 bases, with 13 bases remaining between them. CDR3 nucleotide sequence: TGTGCCAGTAGTACGCTCCCCAGGTATAGCAATCAGCCCCAGCATTTT. Translated, it gives CASSTLPRYSNQPQHF.

The chain carries TRBV5-5 and TRBJ1-6; no firm D call. This CDR3 region has 16 residues. Germline assignment: CDR1 SGHKS and CDR2 YYEKEE (reference sequence). V gave up 0 bases and J gave up 5 bases, with 12 bases separating them. CDR3 bases: TGTGCCAGCAGCTTGGGGCAGGACGTCAATAATTCACCCCTCCACTTT. It is translated as CASSLGQDVNNSPLHF.

This sequence joins TRBV5-1 and TRBJ1-1; D may be TRBD1 (6 bases). The V end lost 4 bases, the J end lost 1 base, and 8 bases lay between the germline ends. Looked up from germline, CDR1 is SGHRS and CDR2 is YFSETQ. CDR3 size: 13 residues. The CDR3: CASSTGQNTEAFF. The CDR3 bases are TGCGCCAGCAGCACGGGACAGAACACTGAAGCTTTCTTT.

The chain recombines TRBV6-5 with TRBJ2-7, with D possibly TRBD2 on 7 matching bases. Germline CDR1 MNHEY, CDR2 SVGAGI. The V end was cut by 1 base, the J end by 7 bases, with 20 bases between. The length of the CDR3 is 16 residues. The CDR3 DNA reads as TGTGCCAGCAGTTACTGGGCGGGGGACACGAGAGGAGAGCAGTACTTC. Its translation: CASSYWAGDTRGEQYF.

V gene TRBV27 combines with J gene TRBJ2-1, with D unclear. CDR3 length equals 15 residues. V was shortened by 2 bases and J by 0 bases, with 8 bases between the two germline ends. Per germline, CDR1 MNHEY and CDR2 SMNVEV (reference sequence). In DNA form, the CDR3 reads TGTGCCAGCAGTTTAGAAGAGAGCTCCTACAATGAGCAGTTCTTC. It codes for CASSLEESSYNEQFF.